The clone carrying this T cell receptor (beta chain) was counted at least ten times. The data were taken from a study of T cells after yellow fever vaccination. TCRdb reanalysed the 5' RACE reads using MiXCR and keeps one entry per CDR3 protein. The repertoire holds a few hundred thousand distinct CDR3 sequences, approximately 3.6% seen once, with under 20% in the top ten. V was clipped by 5 bases and J by 6 bases, with 11 bases between them. The CDR3 sequence is 13 residues long. CDR1 and CDR2 (germline): LNHDA, SQIVND (reference sequence). This TCR derives from a man aged 18 to 30 who received the YFV17D yellow fever vaccine. The sample here was PBMCs, taken 15 days after the yellow fever booster vaccination. The chain joins TRBV19 to TRBJ1-5; the D gene is possibly TRBD1 (6 bases). The CDR3 DNA reads TGTGCCAGTAGTTGGGGGGCGAGTCAGCCCCAGCATTTT. Its translation: CASSWGASQPQHF.